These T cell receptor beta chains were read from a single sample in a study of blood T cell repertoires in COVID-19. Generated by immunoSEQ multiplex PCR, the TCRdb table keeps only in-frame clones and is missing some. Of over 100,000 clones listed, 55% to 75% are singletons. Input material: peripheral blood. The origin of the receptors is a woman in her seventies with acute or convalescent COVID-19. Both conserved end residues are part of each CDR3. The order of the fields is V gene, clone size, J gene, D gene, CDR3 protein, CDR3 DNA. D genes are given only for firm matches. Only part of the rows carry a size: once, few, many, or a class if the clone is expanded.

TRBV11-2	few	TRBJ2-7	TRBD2	CASSLEGSGRYEQYF	TGTGCCAGCAGCTTAGAGGGTAGCGGGAGATACGAGCAGTACTTC
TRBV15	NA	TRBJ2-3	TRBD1	CATRHGQGADTQYF	TGTGCCACCAGACATGGACAGGGGGCAGATACGCAGTATTTT
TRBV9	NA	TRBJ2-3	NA	CASSTRQADTQYF	TGTGCCAGCAGCACCCGACAGGCAGATACGCAGTATTTT
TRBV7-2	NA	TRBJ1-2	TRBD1	CASSTDRGRSYGYTF	TGTGCCAGCAGCACCGACAGGGGTAGGTCCTATGGCTACACCTTC
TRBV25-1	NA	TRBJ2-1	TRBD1	CASSETGREKYNEQFF	TGTGCCAGCAGTGAGACAGGGAGAGAAAAATACAATGAGCAGTTCTTC
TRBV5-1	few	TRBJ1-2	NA	CASAPGVGNYGYTF	TGCGCCAGCGCCCCCGGGGTCGGTAACTATGGCTACACCTTC
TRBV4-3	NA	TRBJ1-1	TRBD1	CASSVGQGSTEAFF	TGCGCCAGCAGCGTGGGACAGGGTTCGACTGAAGCTTTCTTT
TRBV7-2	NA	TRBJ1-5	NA	CASSLASGNQPQHF	TGTGCCAGCAGCTTAGCGTCCGGCAATCAGCCCCAGCATTTT
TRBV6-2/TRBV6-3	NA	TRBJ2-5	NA	CASSSRHTGQETQYF	TGTGCCAGCAGTTCCAGACACACGGGGCAAGAGACCCAGTACTTC
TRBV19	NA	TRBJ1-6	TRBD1	CASSFHSGTGNNSPLHF	TGTGCCAGTAGTTTCCACAGCGGGACAGGGAATAATTCACCCCTCCACTTT
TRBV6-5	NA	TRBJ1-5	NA	CASSEWGGNQPQHF	TGTGCCAGCAGCGAGTGGGGGGGTAATCAGCCCCAGCATTTT
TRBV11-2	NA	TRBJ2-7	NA	CASSSSDRYEQYF	TGTGCCAGCAGCTCCTCGGACAGATACGAGCAGTACTTC
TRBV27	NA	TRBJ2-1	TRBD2	CASSRAGTSLDEQFF	TGTGCCAGCAGTAGGGCCGGGACTAGCTTGGATGAGCAGTTCTTC
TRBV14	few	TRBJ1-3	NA	CASSQDTAGNTIYF	TGTGCCAGCAGCCAAGATACAGCTGGAAACACCATATATTTT
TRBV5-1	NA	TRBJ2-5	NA	CASGLGKGGSGETQYF	TGCGCCAGCGGCCTTGGAAAAGGGGGAAGTGGAGAGACCCAGTACTTC
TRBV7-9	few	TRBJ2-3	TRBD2	CASSLGGGSLDTQYF	TGTGCCAGCAGCTTAGGTGGCGGGAGCTTAGATACGCAGTATTTT
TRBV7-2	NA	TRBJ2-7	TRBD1	CASRMTGVYEQYF	TGTGCCAGCAGAATGACAGGGGTCTACGAGCAGTACTTC
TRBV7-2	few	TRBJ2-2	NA	CASSAKGGAANTGELFF	TGTGCCAGCAGCGCCAAGGGGGGGGCCGCGAACACCGGGGAGCTGTTTTTT
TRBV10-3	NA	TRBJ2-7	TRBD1	CAISSDRKGYEQYF	TGTGCCATCAGCTCGGACAGGAAAGGGTACGAGCAGTACTTC
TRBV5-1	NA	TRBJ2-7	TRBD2	CASSLDAGGWEQYF	TGCGCCAGCAGCTTGGATGCGGGGGGATGGGAGCAGTACTTC
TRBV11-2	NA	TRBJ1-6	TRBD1	CASSLQGQTAPLHF	TGTGCCAGCAGCTTACAGGGACAGACTGCACCCCTCCACTTT
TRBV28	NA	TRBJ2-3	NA	CASSLRQVDTQYF	TGTGCCAGCAGTTTGCGACAGGTAGATACGCAGTATTTT
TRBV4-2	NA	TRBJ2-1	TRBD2	CASSQDRLAAVLEQFF	TGTGCCAGCAGCCAAGATAGACTAGCGGCGGTATTGGAGCAGTTCTTC
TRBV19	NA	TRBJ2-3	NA	CASSLARTDTQYF	TGTGCCAGTAGTTTGGCCCGCACAGATACGCAGTATTTT
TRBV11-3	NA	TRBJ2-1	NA	CASSSYGMGNEQFF	TGTGCCAGCAGCTCGTACGGGATGGGGAATGAGCAGTTCTTC
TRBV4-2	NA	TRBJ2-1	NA	CASSQARFNEQFF	TGTGCCAGCAGCCAGGCTAGGTTCAATGAGCAGTTCTTC
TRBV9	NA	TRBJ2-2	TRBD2	CASSTGLAGGKMFF	TGTGCCAGCAGCACGGGACTAGCGGGAGGAAAGATGTTTTTT
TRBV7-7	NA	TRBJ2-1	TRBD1	CAILGQDNEQFF	TGTGCCATCCTCGGACAGGACAATGAGCAGTTCTTC
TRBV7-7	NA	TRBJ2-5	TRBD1	CASSSGTGPQETQYF	TGTGCTAGCAGCTCCGGGACAGGGCCCCAAGAGACCCAGTACTTC
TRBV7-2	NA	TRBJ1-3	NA	CASSSIGGAGNTIYF	TGTGCCAGCAGCTCTATTGGAGGGGCGGGAAACACCATATATTTT
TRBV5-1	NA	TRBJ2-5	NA	CASSLAEEEETQYF	TGCGCCAGCAGCTTGGCCGAGGAGGAGGAGACCCAGTACTTC
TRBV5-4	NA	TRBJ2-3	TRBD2	CASSLTTSSDTQYF	TGTGCCAGCAGCTTGACGACTAGCTCGGATACGCAGTATTTT
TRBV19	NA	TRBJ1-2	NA	CASSLPGYGYTF	TGTGCCAGTAGTCTCCCCGGCTATGGCTACACCTTC
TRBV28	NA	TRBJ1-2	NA	CASSLKGVSYGYTF	TGTGCCAGCAGTTTAAAGGGGGTCAGCTATGGCTACACCTTC
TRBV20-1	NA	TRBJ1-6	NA	CSASTGTPNSPLHF	TGCAGTGCTAGTACCGGGACACCGAATTCACCCCTCCACTTT
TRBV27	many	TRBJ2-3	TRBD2	CASTNRGSGRALGTDTQYF	TGTGCCAGCACCAACAGAGGAAGCGGGAGGGCCCTCGGGACAGATACGCAGTATTTT
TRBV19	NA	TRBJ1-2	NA	CASSIGRYGYTF	TGTGCCAGTAGTATAGGGAGATATGGCTACACCTTC
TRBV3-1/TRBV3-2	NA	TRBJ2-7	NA	CASSQGSLSYEQYF	TGTGCCAGCAGCCAGGGTAGCCTTAGCTACGAGCAGTACTTC
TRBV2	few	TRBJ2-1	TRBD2	CASSESSGSYNEQFF	TGTGCCAGCAGTGAATCTAGCGGGAGCTACAATGAGCAGTTCTTC
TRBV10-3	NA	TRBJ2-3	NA	CAISGIWATDTQYF	TGTGCCATCAGTGGTATTTGGGCCACAGATACGCAGTATTTT
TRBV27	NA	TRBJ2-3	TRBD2	CASRKERGSTDTQYF	TGTGCCAGCAGGAAGGAGCGGGGGAGCACAGATACGCAGTATTTT
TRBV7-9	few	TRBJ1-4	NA	CASWRGSTNEKLFF	TGTGCCAGCTGGAGGGGATCAACTAATGAAAAACTGTTTTTT
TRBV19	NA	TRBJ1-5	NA	CASSMGRVNSNQPQHF	TGTGCCAGTAGTATGGGCAGGGTCAATAGCAATCAGCCCCAGCATTTT
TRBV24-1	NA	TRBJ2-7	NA	CATSDLNQTQTYEQYF	TGTGCCACCAGTGATTTGAATCAGACCCAGACTTACGAGCAGTACTTC
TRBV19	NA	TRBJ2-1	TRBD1	CASSVDRGFYNEQFF	TGTGCCAGTAGTGTGGACAGGGGGTTCTACAATGAGCAGTTCTTC
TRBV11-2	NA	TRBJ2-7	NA	CASSLARGSYEQYF	TGTGCCAGCAGCCTCGCAAGGGGGTCCTACGAGCAGTACTTC
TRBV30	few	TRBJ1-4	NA	CAWSPQVVRFEKLFF	TGTGCCTGGAGTCCCCAGGTGGTCCGGTTTGAAAAACTGTTTTTT
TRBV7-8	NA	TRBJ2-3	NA	CASSSRELRDTQYF	TGTGCCAGCAGCTCCAGGGAATTGAGAGATACGCAGTATTTT